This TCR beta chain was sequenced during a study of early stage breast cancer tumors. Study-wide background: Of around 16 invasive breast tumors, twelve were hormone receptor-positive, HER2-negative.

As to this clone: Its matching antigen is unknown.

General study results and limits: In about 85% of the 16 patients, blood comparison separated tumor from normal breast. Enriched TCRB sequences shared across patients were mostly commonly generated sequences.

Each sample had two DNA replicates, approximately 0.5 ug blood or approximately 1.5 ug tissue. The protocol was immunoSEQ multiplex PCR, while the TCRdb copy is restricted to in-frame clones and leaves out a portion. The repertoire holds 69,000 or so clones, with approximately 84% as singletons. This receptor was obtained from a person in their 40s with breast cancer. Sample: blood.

The chain's CDR3 is CASRRTGTGELFF. CDR3 sequence (DNA): TGTGCCAGCAGGAGAACGGGCACCGGGGAGCTGTTTTTT. This sequence joins TRBV28 and TRBJ2-2, with D unclear. The CDR3 runs 13 residues. Trimming shortened V by 6 bases and J by 4 bases, and 9 bases separated the two germline ends. Germline V gene data show CDR1 as MDHEN and CDR2 as SYDVKM.